Here is one T cell receptor (beta chain) with its context. Its antigen is not identified. V was shortened by 5 bases and J by 1 base, with 9 bases between the two germline ends. The germline CDR1 and CDR2 sequences are DFQATT and SNEGSKA (reference sequence). This CDR3 region has 13 residues. Time point given: late sampling 161 to 241 days after vaccination in a few convalescent patients. Documented treatment: roughly nine-day PBMC culture with coronavirus spike peptide pools or control peptides (ViraFEST assay). The study sequenced cultured CD4+ T cell DNA using the Oncomine TCR Beta short-read assay. Someone extracted genomic DNA from cultured CD4+ T cells. Using its own MiXCR run on the PCR reads, TCRdb lists one record per CDR3 protein. The profile shows around 21,000 distinct CDR3 sequences, around two fifths of them singletons. This specimen comes from a study of vaccination and CD4 T cells after COVID-19. Looking at the study overall: Participants got two doses of BNT162b2 or mRNA-1273 vaccine. Three convalescent patients gave samples at day 14 and days 161 to 241 post-vaccination.

General observations from the study: Early post-infection timepoints were not included, and relatively few convalescent patients were studied.

This chain links TRBV20-1 with TRBJ1-5, with a tentative D call TRBD1 (6 bases). The sequence derives from a human donor who had recovered from COVID-19. Sequencing was performed on CD4+ T cells from blood, cultured in vitro, taken about 7 months after SARS-CoV-2 vaccination. The CDR3 bases are TGCAGTGCTCCTGACAGGAGCAATCAGCCCCAGCATTTT. It is translated as CSAPDRSNQPQHF.